Listed below are T cell receptor beta chains from one sample, sequenced in a study of human T cells and chemical hapten exposure. TCRdb reanalysed the RACE reads using MiXCR and keeps one entry per CDR3 protein. The table lists 120,000 or so distinct CDR3 sequences, 10% to 12% of them singletons, with roughly 2.3% in the top ten. The material sequenced was whole blood, taken in connection with sensitization to the hapten diphenylcyclopropenone (DPC). These receptors came from a woman in her forties or fifties with alopecia areata. Some clones in this sample may be carry-over from other donors' samples. Both conserved end residues are part of each CDR3. Fields, in order: CDR3 protein, CDR3 DNA, J gene, D gene, V gene, clone size. A D gene is named only where the DNA matches it firmly. Not all rows give a size; the values are once, few, many and, for expanded clones, a class.

CAWSVTGTGGNEQYF	TGTGCCTGGAGTGTAACGGGGACAGGGGGCAACGAGCAGTACTTC	TRBJ2-7	TRBD1	TRBV30	few
CASSERNSAQYF	TGTGCCAGCAGTGAAAGAAACTCCGCGCAGTATTTT	TRBJ2-3	-	TRBV2	-
CASSLGGQSFYEQYF	TGTGCCAGCAGTTTGGGGGGACAGTCTTTCTACGAGCAGTACTTC	TRBJ2-7	-	TRBV28	many
CASSVGRTNTGELFF	TGTGCCAGCAGCGTTGGGAGGACGAACACCGGGGAGCTGTTTTTT	TRBJ2-2	-	TRBV9	few
CASSGVGRGREQYF	TGTGCCAGCAGCGGGGTTGGGCGGGGCCGCGAGCAGTACTTC	TRBJ2-7	-	TRBV9	many
CASSRDRGSGQPQHF	TGTGCCAGCAGTCGGGACAGGGGAAGCGGACAGCCCCAGCATTTT	TRBJ1-5	TRBD1	TRBV6-1	few
CASSRTSETQYF	TGTGCCAGCAGCCGGACCTCAGAGACCCAGTACTTC	TRBJ2-5	-	TRBV14	-
CASSSTLGFTDTQYF	-	TRBJ2-3	-	TRBV7-9	few
CASSARTPSYEQYF	TGTGCCAGCAGTGCCCGGACACCCTCCTACGAGCAGTACTTC	TRBJ2-7	-	TRBV6-1	many
CASSQDQAGSTDTQYF	TGTGCCAGCAGCCAAGATCAGGCGGGAAGCACAGATACGCAGTATTTT	TRBJ2-3	-	TRBV3-1	few
CASSPMGAGETQYF	TGTGCCAGCAGCCCCATGGGGGCGGGGGAGACCCAGTACTTC	TRBJ2-5	-	TRBV7-3	-
CASSSYGANVLTF	TGTGCCAGCAGTTCTTATGGGGCCAACGTCCTGACTTTC	TRBJ2-6	-	TRBV27	few
CASRRDVIRRDTEAFF	TGCGCCAGCAGGCGGGACGTCATCCGAAGGGACACTGAAGCTTTCTTT	TRBJ1-1	-	TRBV10-2	few
CASSQVQGLSTNEKLFF	TGCGCCAGCAGCCAAGTTCAGGGCCTCTCAACTAATGAAAAACTGTTTTTT	TRBJ1-4	-	TRBV4-1	few
CAWSVGFGAEAFF	TGTGCCTGGAGTGTGGGGTTTGGAGCTGAAGCTTTCTTT	TRBJ1-1	-	TRBV30	few
CASSLTFQETQYF	TGTGCCAGCAGTTTGACGTTCCAAGAGACCCAGTACTTC	TRBJ2-5	-	TRBV12-3/TRBV12-4	many
CATSRKGDYNEQFF	TGTGCCACCAGCAGAAAGGGGGACTACAATGAGCAGTTCTTC	TRBJ2-1	-	TRBV15	few
CASSSEVSYEQYF	TGTGCCAGCAGCTCGGAGGTGTCCTACGAGCAGTACTTC	TRBJ2-7	-	TRBV7-8	few
CASSVEGLATNEKLFF	TGTGCCAGCAGCGTAGAGGGGCTTGCAACTAATGAAAAACTGTTTTTT	TRBJ1-4	-	TRBV9	-
CASSLEGTGGSQPQHF	TGTGCCAGCAGTTTAGAAGGGACAGGGGGAAGTCAGCCCCAGCATTTT	TRBJ1-5	TRBD1	TRBV28	-
CTSSLQGYEQYF	TGTACCAGCAGCTTACAGGGATACGAGCAGTACTTC	TRBJ2-7	-	TRBV7-9	-
CATSDFTGTGSGEQYF	TGTGCCACCAGTGATTTTACGGGGACAGGGTCGGGCGAGCAGTACTTC	TRBJ2-7	TRBD1	TRBV24-1	-
CASSLEASVGTGELFF	TGTGCCAGCAGCTTGGAGGCTAGCGTAGGCACCGGGGAGCTGTTTTTT	TRBJ2-2	-	TRBV5-4	-
CASSFGQGTSPLHF	TGTGCCAGCAGTTTCGGGCAGGGGACGTCACCCCTCCACTTT	TRBJ1-6	-	TRBV12-3/TRBV12-4	few